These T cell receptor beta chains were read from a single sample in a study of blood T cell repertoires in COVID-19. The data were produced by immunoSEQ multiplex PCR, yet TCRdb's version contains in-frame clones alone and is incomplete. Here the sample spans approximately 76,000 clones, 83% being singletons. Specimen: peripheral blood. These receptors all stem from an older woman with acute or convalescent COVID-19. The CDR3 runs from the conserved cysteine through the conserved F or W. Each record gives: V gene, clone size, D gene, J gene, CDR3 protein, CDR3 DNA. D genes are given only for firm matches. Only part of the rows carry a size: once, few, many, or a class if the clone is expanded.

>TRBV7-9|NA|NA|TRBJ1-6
CAIPRDSSNDNSPLHF
TGTGCCATCCCGAGGGACTCAAGCAATGATAATTCACCCCTCCACTTT
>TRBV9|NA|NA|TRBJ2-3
CASSVGPPRAGRTDTQYF
TGTGCCAGCAGCGTAGGACCTCCCCGCGCGGGGCGCACAGATACGCAGTATTTT
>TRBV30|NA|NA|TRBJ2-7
CAWSVGGSYNEQYF
TGTGCCTGGAGTGTAGGAGGGAGTTATAACGAGCAGTACTTC
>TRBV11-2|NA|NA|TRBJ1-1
CASSLVTGGEAFF
TGTGCCAGCAGCTTAGTGACGGGTGGTGAAGCTTTCTTT
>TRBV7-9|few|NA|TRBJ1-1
CASSTRDTNTEAFF
TGTGCCAGCAGCACCCGGGACACGAACACTGAAGCTTTCTTT
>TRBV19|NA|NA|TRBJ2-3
CASSMGDGYTDTQYF
TGTGCCAGTAGTATGGGAGACGGATACACAGATACGCAGTATTTT
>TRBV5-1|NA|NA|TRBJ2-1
CASAPQVTDSYNEQFF
TGCGCCAGCGCCCCCCAGGTAACGGATTCCTACAATGAGCAGTTCTTC
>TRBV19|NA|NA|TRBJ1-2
CASSLRTANGYTF
TGTGCCAGTAGTCTAAGGACAGCGAATGGCTACACCTTC
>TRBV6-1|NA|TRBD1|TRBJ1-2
CASSSLSTGPNGYTF
TGTGCCAGCAGTTCCTTATCGACAGGGCCGAATGGCTACACCTTC
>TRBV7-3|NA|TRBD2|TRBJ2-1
CASSSTGLAGGLSPNEQFF
TGTGCCAGCAGCTCTACAGGGCTAGCGGGGGGCCTCTCCCCGAATGAGCAGTTCTTC
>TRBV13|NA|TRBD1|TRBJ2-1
CASSLRTGSTRSYNEQFF
TGTGCCAGCAGCTTACGGACAGGTTCTACGAGGTCCTACAATGAGCAGTTCTTC
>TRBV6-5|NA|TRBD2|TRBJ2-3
CASSYAGGRTDTQYF
TGTGCCAGCAGTTACGCGGGGGGCCGAACAGATACGCAGTATTTT
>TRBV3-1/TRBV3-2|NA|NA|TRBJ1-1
CASSHRGNTEAFF
TGTGCCAGCAGCCACAGGGGAAACACTGAAGCTTTCTTT
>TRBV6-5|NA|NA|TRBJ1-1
CASSYGSGGNTEAFF
TGTGCCAGCAGTTACGGGTCGGGGGGAAACACTGAAGCTTTCTTT
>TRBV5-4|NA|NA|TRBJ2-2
CASSAYGGANTGELFF
TGTGCCAGCAGCGCATACGGGGGAGCGAACACCGGGGAGCTGTTTTTT
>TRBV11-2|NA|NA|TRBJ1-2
CASSLDPRGDYGYTF
TGTGCCAGCAGCTTAGATCCCAGGGGTGACTATGGCTACACCTTC
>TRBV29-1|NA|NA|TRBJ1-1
CSVGEMRTEAFF
TGCAGCGTTGGCGAAATGCGGACTGAAGCTTTCTTT
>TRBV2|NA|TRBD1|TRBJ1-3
CASSETGGSGNTIYF
TGTGCCAGCAGTGAGACAGGGGGATCTGGAAACACCATATATTTT
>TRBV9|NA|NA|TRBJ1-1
CASSPRTEKTEAFF
TGTGCCAGCAGCCCTAGGACAGAAAAGACTGAAGCTTTCTTT
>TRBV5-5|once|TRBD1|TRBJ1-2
CASSRRTGWGDYGYTF
TGTGCCAGCAGCCGCCGGACAGGGTGGGGCGACTATGGCTACACCTTC
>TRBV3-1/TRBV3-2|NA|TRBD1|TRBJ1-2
CASSQPGQANYGYTF
TGTGCCAGCAGCCAGCCGGGACAGGCCAACTATGGCTACACCTTC
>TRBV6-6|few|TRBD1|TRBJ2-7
CASRSGTGSNEQYF
TGTGCCAGCAGATCCGGGACAGGGTCCAACGAGCAGTACTTC
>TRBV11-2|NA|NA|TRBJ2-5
CASSLGQQGVETQYF
TGTGCCAGCAGCTTAGGCCAACAGGGAGTGGAGACCCAGTACTTC
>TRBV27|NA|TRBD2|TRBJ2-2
CASSLLAGVAGELFF
TGTGCCAGCAGTCTACTAGCGGGGGTCGCCGGGGAGCTGTTTTTT
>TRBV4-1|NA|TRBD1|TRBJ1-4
CASSYGTGNEKLFF
TGCGCCAGCAGTTACGGGACAGGGAATGAAAAACTGTTTTTT
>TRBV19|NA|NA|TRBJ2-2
CASSILNTGELFF
TGTGCCAGTAGTATCCTGAACACCGGGGAGCTGTTTTTT
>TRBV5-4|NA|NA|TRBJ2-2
CASSPQGLNTGELFF
TGTGCCAGCAGCCCTCAGGGATTGAACACCGGGGAGCTGTTTTTT
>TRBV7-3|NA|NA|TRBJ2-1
CASSLSDDNEQFF
TGTGCCAGCAGCTTATCAGATGACAATGAGCAGTTCTTC
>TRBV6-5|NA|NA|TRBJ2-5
CASSYRGFYQETQYF
TGTGCCAGCAGTTACCGCGGGTTTTACCAAGAGACCCAGTACTTC
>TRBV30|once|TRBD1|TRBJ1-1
CAWSRGFEAFF
TGTGCCTGGAGCAGGGGGTTTGAAGCTTTCTTT
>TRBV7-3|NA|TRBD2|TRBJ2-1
CASSPSGGALYNEQFF
TGTGCCAGCAGTCCCAGCGGGGGAGCACTCTACAATGAGCAGTTCTTC
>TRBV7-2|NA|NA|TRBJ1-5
CASSLDGGQPQHF
TGTGCCAGCAGCTTAGACGGGGGTCAGCCCCAGCATTTT
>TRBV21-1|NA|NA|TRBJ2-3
CASSNQTSGGETSTDTQYF
TGTGCCAGCAGCAACCAGACTAGCGGGGGTGAAACTAGCACAGATACGCAGTATTTT
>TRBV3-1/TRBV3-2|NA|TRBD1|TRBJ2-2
CASSQGGQGGTGELFF
TGTGCCAGCAGCCAAGGGGGACAGGGTGGTACCGGGGAGCTGTTTTTT
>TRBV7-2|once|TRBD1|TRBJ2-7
CASSLATGGEQYF
TGTGCCAGCAGCTTGGCTACAGGGGGCGAGCAGTACTTC
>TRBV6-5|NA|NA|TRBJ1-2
CASKAPGVYGYTF
TGTGCCAGCAAGGCCCCCGGGGTCTATGGCTACACCTTC
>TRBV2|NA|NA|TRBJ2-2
CASRETESTGELFF
TGTGCCAGCAGAGAGACAGAATCCACCGGGGAGCTGTTTTTT
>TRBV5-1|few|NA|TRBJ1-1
CASSLGTRVASHTEAFF
TGCGCCAGCAGCTTGGGGACACGAGTGGCGAGCCACACTGAAGCTTTCTTT
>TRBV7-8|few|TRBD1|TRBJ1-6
CASSLGQGRSYNSPLHF
TGTGCCAGCAGCTTAGGACAGGGGAGGTCCTATAATTCACCCCTCCACTTT
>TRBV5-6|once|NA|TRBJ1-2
CASTLPPLHTNYGYTF
TGTGCCAGCACCCTACCCCCACTCCATACTAACTATGGCTACACCTTC
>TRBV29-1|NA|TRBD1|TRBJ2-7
CSVVGQGAYEQYF
TGCAGCGTTGTTGGACAGGGAGCTTACGAGCAGTACTTC
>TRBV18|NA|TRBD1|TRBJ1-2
CASSLGTGLRYGYTF
TGTGCCAGCTCGCTCGGGACAGGGTTGCGGTATGGCTACACCTTC
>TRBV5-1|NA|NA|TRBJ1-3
CASSLDSTGNTIYF
TGCGCCAGCAGCTTGGATTCTACTGGAAACACCATATATTTT
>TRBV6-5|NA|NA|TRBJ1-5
CATRLSLNQPQHF
TGTGCCACCCGACTTTCTCTCAATCAGCCCCAGCATTTT
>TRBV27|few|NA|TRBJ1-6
CASSFFQGGSPLHF
TGTGCCAGCAGTTTCTTCCAGGGCGGCTCACCCCTCCACTTT
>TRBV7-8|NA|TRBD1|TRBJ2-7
CASSLRGTGPYEQYF
TGTGCCAGCAGTTTACGGGGGACAGGGCCCTACGAGCAGTACTTC
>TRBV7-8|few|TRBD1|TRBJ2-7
CASSQGQGREQYF
TGTGCCAGCAGCCAGGGACAGGGGAGAGAGCAGTACTTC
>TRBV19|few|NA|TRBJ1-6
CASSVRGDSPLHF
TGTGCCAGTAGTGTCCGGGGGGATTCACCCCTCCACTTT
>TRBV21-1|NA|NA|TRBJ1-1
CASSKGQGPRENTEAFF
TGTGCCAGCAGCAAGGGACAGGGACCGAGAGAAAACACTGAAGCTTTCTTT
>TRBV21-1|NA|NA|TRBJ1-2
CASSFTGGRGYTF
TGTGCCAGCAGCTTCACAGGGGGCCGCGGCTACACCTTC
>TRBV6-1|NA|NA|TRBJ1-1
CASSEGLSTEAFF
TGTGCCAGCAGTGAAGGTCTCAGCACTGAAGCTTTCTTT
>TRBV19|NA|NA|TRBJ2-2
CASSSERAAGTGELFF
TGTGCCAGTAGTAGTGAAAGGGCCGCGGGCACCGGGGAGCTGTTTTTT
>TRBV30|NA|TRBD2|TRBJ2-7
CAWSVPGGAYEQYF
TGTGCCTGGAGTGTACCGGGAGGGGCCTACGAGCAGTACTTC
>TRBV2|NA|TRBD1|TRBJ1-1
CASSFGDRGTEAFF
TGTGCCAGCAGCTTTGGGGACAGGGGCACTGAAGCTTTCTTT
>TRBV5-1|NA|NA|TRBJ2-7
CASSHGGTASYEQYF
TGCGCCAGCAGTCATGGGGGGACAGCCTCCTACGAGCAGTACTTC
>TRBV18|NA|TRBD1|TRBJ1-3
CASSPRQGDTIYF
TGTGCCAGCTCACCGCGACAGGGAGACACCATATATTTT
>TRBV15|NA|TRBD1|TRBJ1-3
CATSRRQGTIISGNTIYF
TGTGCCACCAGCAGGAGACAGGGGACAATAATCTCTGGAAACACCATATATTTT
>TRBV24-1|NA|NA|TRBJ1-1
CATSDPPLDTEAFF
TGTGCCACCAGTGACCCTCCCTTAGACACTGAAGCTTTCTTT
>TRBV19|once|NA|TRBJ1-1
CASTAELENTEAFF
TGTGCCAGTACGGCGGAATTGGAGAACACTGAAGCTTTCTTT
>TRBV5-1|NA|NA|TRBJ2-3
CASRAGPRGDTQYF
TGCGCCAGCAGGGCGGGCCCCCGGGGAGATACGCAGTATTTT